This T cell receptor beta chain was observed in a study of cytomegalovirus exposure and HLA in healthy donors. Study-wide findings and caveats: Data from an earlier analysis indicated that most TCR beta V segments were productive either about 90% or about 30% of the time.

CDR3 length: 15 amino acids. Between the trimmed V and J ends, which lost 3 bases and 0 bases, there was a span of 11 bases. CDR1 is MNHEY, CDR2 SVGAGI, per germline. Comment on this clone: Its antigen remains unknown.

The PCR employed 60 Vbeta primers together with 13 Jbeta primers. Repertoires were generated with immunoSEQ multiplex PCR, while TCRdb's copy carries only in-frame clones and drops some. The table lists roughly 180,000 clones, approximately 81% of them singletons. The source is a male donor in good health and CMV-seronegative. The V call is TRBV6-5, the J call TRBJ1-1; possible D gene TRBD1, 5 bases. The sample comprised PBMCs. The CDR3 coding sequence is TGTGCCAGCAGTTATCTCGCAGGGATGAACACTGAAGCTTTCTTT. Protein product: CASSYLAGMNTEAFF.